The source of this T cell receptor (beta chain) is a study of cytomegalovirus exposure and HLA in healthy donors. Study-level points and caveats: In a later analysis, HLA-C alleles had the fewest associated TCRs, DRB1 alleles the most.

This clone has a handful of counts. Its specificity is not known. V lost 5 bases, J lost 1 base, and 11 bases lay in between. CDR1 and CDR2 from the germline V gene are SGHTA and FQGTGA. CDR3 length: 14 amino acids. The PCR contained 60 Vbeta and 13 Jbeta primers. Assay: immunoSEQ multiplex PCR; the TCRdb copy retains only in-frame clones and omits some. The top ten hold approximately 1.8% of the sample, which has around 140,000 clones, over 65% seen once. Sequenced material: PBMCs. The source of this sequence is a female donor in good health and CMV-seropositive. This rearrangement joins TRBV7-3 to TRBJ1-1; D gene ambiguous. CDR3 in DNA: TGTGCCAGCAGCAAAGATGGCCAGAACACTGAAGCTTTCTTT. It codes for CASSKDGQNTEAFF.